This T cell receptor beta chain stems from a study of shared clonotypes between healthy human individuals. The overall study: The composition of the donors was a couple of women and a few men aged 18 to 49.

Investigators divided CD4+ cells into CD45RA+ naive and CD45RA-negative memory subsets. CDR3 length: 20 residues. CDR1 and CDR2 from the germline V gene are LGHNA and YSLEER. The V and J ends lost 1 base and 2 bases, in that order; junction bases with no gene match: 17. This was a deep-level run. Assay: immunoSEQ multiplex PCR; the TCRdb copy retains only in-frame clones and omits some. This sample has more than 2 million clones; roughly 94% occur once, and the top ten carry more than 0.1%. The V and J genes are TRBV4-3 and TRBJ2-1; 7 nucleotides match TRBD2. The receptor was derived from a man younger than 35 in good health. Sequenced: naive CD4+ T cells sorted from blood. Subset denoted: CD45RA+ positively selected. The CDR3, as DNA: TGCGCCAGCAGCCAAGGTGGGATAGCGGGTAGTTTTAGGGCCTACAATGAGCAGTTCTTC. This translates into CASSQGGIAGSFRAYNEQFF.